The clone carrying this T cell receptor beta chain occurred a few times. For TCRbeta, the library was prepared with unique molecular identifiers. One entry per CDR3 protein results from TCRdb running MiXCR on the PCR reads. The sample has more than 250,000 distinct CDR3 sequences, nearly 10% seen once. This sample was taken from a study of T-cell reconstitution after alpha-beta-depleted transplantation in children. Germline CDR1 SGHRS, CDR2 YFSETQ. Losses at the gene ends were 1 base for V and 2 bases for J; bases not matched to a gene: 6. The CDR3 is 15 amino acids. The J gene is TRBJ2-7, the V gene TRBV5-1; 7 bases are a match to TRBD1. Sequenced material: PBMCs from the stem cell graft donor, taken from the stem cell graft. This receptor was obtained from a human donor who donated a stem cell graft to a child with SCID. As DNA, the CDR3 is TGCGCCAGCAGCTTGCCCGGGACAGAAACCTACGAGCAGTACTTC. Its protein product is CASSLPGTETYEQYF.